A selection of T cell receptor beta chains follows, all from one sample in a study of T cells in Graves' hyperthyroidism and ophthalmopathy. One entry per CDR3 protein, called by TCRdb with MiXCR from the multiplex PCR reads. This repertoire shows fewer than 200,000 distinct CDR3 sequences, roughly 9.4% found once; its top ten account for approximately 20%. Sequencing input: blood. The receptors derive from a woman in her late teens or twenties with Graves' hyperthyroidism that later progressed to Graves' ophthalmopathy. CDR3s include the opening cysteine and the closing phenylalanine or tryptophan. The order of the fields is J gene, D gene, clone size, V gene, CDR3 DNA, CDR3 protein. A D gene is named only where the DNA matches it firmly. Clone size is shown for a subset of rows, as once, few, many or a class of expanded clone.

TRBJ1-6 | . | few | TRBV9 | TGTGCCAGCAGCATACGCGCCTATAATTCACCCCTCCACTTT | CASSIRAYNSPLHF
TRBJ1-6 | . | few | TRBV14 | TGTGCCAGCAGCCAAGTCGACTCCTTTAATTCACCCCTCCACTTT | CASSQVDSFNSPLHF
TRBJ1-6 | . | few | TRBV3-1 | TGTGCCAGCAGCCAAGGTCTATCCGGGGCTACTTCACCCCTCCACTTT | CASSQGLSGATSPLHF
TRBJ2-7 | . | many | TRBV2 | TGTGCCAGCAGTGACGGGGGCACCTACGAGCAGTACTTC | CASSDGGTYEQYF
TRBJ1-6 | TRBD1 | many | TRBV2 | TGTGCCAGCAGTCGGACAGGGAATAATTCACCCCTCCACTTT | CASSRTGNNSPLHF
TRBJ2-5 | . | many | TRBV7-2 | TGTGCCAGCAGCCTCATAACGGGATTGTCCTACCAAGAGACCCAGTACTTC | CASSLITGLSYQETQYF
TRBJ2-1 | TRBD1 | many | TRBV13 | TGTGCCAGCAGCAACCGGGACAGGGGAGCTGATGAGCAGTTCTTC | CASSNRDRGADEQFF
TRBJ2-7 | TRBD2 | many | TRBV12-3/TRBV12-4 | TGTGCCAGCAGATCAAGCGGGGGGGCGTACGAGCAGTACTTC | CASRSSGGAYEQYF
TRBJ1-3 | . | few | TRBV6-1 | TGTGCCAGCGTTTATACAGCAGCATCTGGAAACACCATATATTTT | CASVYTAASGNTIYF
TRBJ1-1 | . | . | TRBV29-1 | TGCAGCGTTGGCTTTGGCAGCCGAACTGAAGCTTTCTTT | CSVGFGSRTEAFF
TRBJ2-3 | . | . | TRBV6-1 | TGTGCCAGCAGTGAACTCGGGGAAAGGGACACAGATACGCAGTATTTT | CASSELGERDTDTQYF
TRBJ2-7 | TRBD2 | many | TRBV7-2 | TGTGCCAGCAGCTTATCCGGGGGGGTTTCCTACGAGCAGTACTTC | CASSLSGGVSYEQYF
TRBJ2-2 | TRBD2 | few | TRBV27 | TGTGCCAGCAGTAATCTGCGGGGGGAAACCGGGGAGCTGTTTTTT | CASSNLRGETGELFF
TRBJ2-2 | . | few | TRBV24-1 | TGTGCCACCAGTGATTTGGGGGAGTCGAACACCGGGGAGCTGTTTTTT | CATSDLGESNTGELFF
TRBJ2-1 | . | many | TRBV12-3/TRBV12-4 | TGTGCCAGCAGGCTTGCGGGGTATGAGCAGTTCTTC | CASRLAGYEQFF
TRBJ2-3 | TRBD2 | many | TRBV7-9 | TGTGCCAGCAGCCTCCCCGGACTAGCGGAGCCAGATACGCAGTATTTT | CASSLPGLAEPDTQYF
TRBJ2-1 | TRBD1 | many | TRBV5-1 | TGCGCCAGCAGCGTCGGGACAGGGGGCGGCGGCCCTTATGGCAATGAGCAGTTCTTC | CASSVGTGGGGPYGNEQFF
TRBJ2-2 | . | many | TRBV11-2 | TGTGCCAGCAGCTTAGATCGCAGGTGGGACACCGGGGAGCTGTTTTTT | CASSLDRRWDTGELFF
TRBJ2-7 | . | many | TRBV25-1 | TGTGCCAGCAGTGAATATGGTAGGGAATACGAGCAGTACTTC | CASSEYGREYEQYF
TRBJ1-2 | . | many | TRBV7-9 | TGTGCCAGCAGCTTAGACAGGGTCGATGGCTACACCTTC | CASSLDRVDGYTF
TRBJ1-1 | . | many | TRBV18 | TGTGCCAGCTCATTTGGGCCGGACATGAACACTGAAGCTTTCTTT | CASSFGPDMNTEAFF
TRBJ1-1 | TRBD1 | . | TRBV18 | TGTGCCAGCTCACCGACAGGGGAAACTGAAGCTTTCTTT | CASSPTGETEAFF
TRBJ1-2 | . | many | TRBV27 | TGTGCCAGCAGTTTGGGTTCGGACTATGGCTACACCTTC | CASSLGSDYGYTF
TRBJ2-2 | . | . | TRBV7-9 | TGTGCCAGCAGCTTAGGAGGGTCCTCATGGGGGGACACCGGGGAGCTGTTTTTT | CASSLGGSSWGDTGELFF
TRBJ1-2 | TRBD1 | many | TRBV18 | TGTGCCAGCTCACCGGGACAGGGTGAAGGCTACACCTTC | CASSPGQGEGYTF
TRBJ2-7 | TRBD2 | . | TRBV4-1 | TGCGCCAGCAGCCAAGGGACTAGTCTAAGCTACGAGCAGTACTTC | CASSQGTSLSYEQYF
TRBJ2-1 | TRBD1 | many | TRBV2 | TGTGCCAGCAGAATTCGACAGGGGAGCTCCTACAATGAGCAGTTCTTC | CASRIRQGSSYNEQFF
TRBJ2-1 | TRBD2 | few | TRBV15 | TGTGCCACCAGCAGAGATATAGGGCGGGGGAATGAGCAGTTCTTC | CATSRDIGRGNEQFF
TRBJ1-2 | . | many | TRBV27 | TGTGCCAGCACCTCCGGGGGGGGGGGCTATGGCTACACCTTC | CASTSGGGGYGYTF
TRBJ2-7 | . | many | TRBV6-1 | TGTGCCAGCAGCCCCGGGACCCAAACCCCCGCCGAGCAGTACTTC | CASSPGTQTPAEQYF
TRBJ2-5 | . | many | TRBV30 | TGTGCCTGGAGTGTACAGGGAGGAGAGACCCAGTACTTC | CAWSVQGGETQYF